This T cell receptor (beta chain) was obtained from a study of blood T cell repertoires in COVID-19. V was shortened by 4 bases and J by 5 bases, with 20 bases between the two germline ends. The CDR3 has 16 residues. The germline V gene has CDR1 SGHVS and CDR2 FNYEAQ. Per the original data handling: Nucleated cell number was recorded as an estimate derived from reference gene primer amplification. Using immunoSEQ multiplex PCR, the repertoire was profiled, and TCRdb retains in-frame clones only, with some absent. The DNA gave D and trimming, while V, J and clone size come from that table. Of around 450,000 clones listed, roughly 87% are singletons. Among Cohort 3 donors, those recovered had two negative PCRs, clearance, or symptom resolution.

The TCR comes from a woman aged 18-29 years who had recovered from COVID-19. V usage is TRBV7-6 and J usage is TRBJ2-5; TRBD2 might be the D (6 bases). What was sequenced was PBMCs or T cells enriched from blood (not recorded which). The CDR3 here is CASSSSVAASGETQYF. DNA of the CDR3: TGTGCCAGCAGCTCCTCCGTAGCGGCTTCGGGGGAGACCCAGTACTTC.